The following is a T cell receptor (beta chain) sequence with its context. This entry comes from a study of tumor-infiltrating lymphocytes in primary liver carcinoma. Co-extraction of RNA and DNA was performed on 20-30 mg of unsorted bulk tissue. TCR beta cDNA came from about 500 ng total RNA, primed with a constant-region primer. Library construction for TCR beta comprised three nested multiplex PCR rounds performed with slightly modified ARM-PCR. The study ran its first two PCR rounds for around 10 cycles each, using TRBV1-TRBV30 forward primers and a C-beta reverse primer. Each CDR3 protein is one row after TCRdb ran MiXCR on the multiplex PCR reads. Of about 74,000 distinct CDR3 sequences listed, approximately 70% are singletons. Per germline, CDR1 SGDLS and CDR2 YYNGEE. J gave up 5 bases and V 4 bases, and 10 bases lay outside the gene matches. CDR3 size: 16 residues.

Sequenced material: liver tumor tissue from sampling region 4. Subset reported: tumor region T4, right-lateral pole. V usage is TRBV9 and J usage is TRBJ2-1, with 9 bases identical to TRBD2. This sequence originates from a man aged 40-49 years with primary liver carcinoma and hepatitis B virus infection. CDR3 coding DNA: TGTGCCAGCAGCCCAGCAAGCGGGAGGTCCGACAATGAGCAGTTCTTC. It translates to CASSPASGRSDNEQFF.